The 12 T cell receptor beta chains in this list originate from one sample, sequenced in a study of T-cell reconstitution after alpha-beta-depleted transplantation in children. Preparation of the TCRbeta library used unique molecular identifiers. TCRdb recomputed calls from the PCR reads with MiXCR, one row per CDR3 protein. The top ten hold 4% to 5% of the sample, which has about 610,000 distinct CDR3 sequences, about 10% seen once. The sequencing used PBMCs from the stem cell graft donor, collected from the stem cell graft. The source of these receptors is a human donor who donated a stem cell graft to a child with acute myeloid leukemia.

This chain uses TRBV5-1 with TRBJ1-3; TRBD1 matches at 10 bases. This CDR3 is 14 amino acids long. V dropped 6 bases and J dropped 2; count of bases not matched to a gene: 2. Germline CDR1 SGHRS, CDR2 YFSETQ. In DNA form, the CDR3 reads TGCGCCAGCATGACAGGGGGCACTGGAAACACCATATATTTT. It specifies CASMTGGTGNTIYF.

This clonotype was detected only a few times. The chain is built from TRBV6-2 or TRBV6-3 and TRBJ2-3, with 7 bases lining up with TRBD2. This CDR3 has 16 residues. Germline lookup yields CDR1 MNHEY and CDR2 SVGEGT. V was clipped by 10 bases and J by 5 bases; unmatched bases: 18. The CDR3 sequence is CATGLPLAGAKDTQYF. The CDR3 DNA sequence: TGTGCCACCGGACTTCCTCTGGCGGGAGCGAAAGATACGCAGTATTTT.

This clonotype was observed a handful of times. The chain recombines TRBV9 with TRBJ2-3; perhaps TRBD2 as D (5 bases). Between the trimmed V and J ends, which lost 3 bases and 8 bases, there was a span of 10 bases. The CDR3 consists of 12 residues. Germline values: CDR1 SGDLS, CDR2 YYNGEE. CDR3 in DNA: TGTGCCAGCAGCGGCTACCGGGGTACGCAGTATTTT. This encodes CASSGYRGTQYF.

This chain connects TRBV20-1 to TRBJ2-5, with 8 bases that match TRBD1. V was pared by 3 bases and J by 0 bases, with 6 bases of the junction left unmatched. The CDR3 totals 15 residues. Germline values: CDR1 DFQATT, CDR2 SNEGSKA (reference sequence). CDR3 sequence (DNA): TGCAGTGCTAGGAGACAGGGGACGGACCAAGAGACCCAGTACTTC. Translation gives CSARRQGTDQETQYF.

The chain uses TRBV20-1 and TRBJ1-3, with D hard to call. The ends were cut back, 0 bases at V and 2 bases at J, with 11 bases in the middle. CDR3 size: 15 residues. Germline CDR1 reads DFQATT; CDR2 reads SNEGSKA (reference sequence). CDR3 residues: CSARDLARTGNTIYF. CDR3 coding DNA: TGCAGTGCTAGAGATTTAGCAAGAACTGGAAACACCATATATTTT.

CDR3 amino acids: CSASPNQPQHF. The CDR3 bases are TGCAGTGCTAGTCCCAATCAGCCCCAGCATTTT. The chain couples TRBV20-1 to TRBJ1-5; no reliable D call. Germline CDR1 reads DFQATT; CDR2 reads SNEGSKA (reference sequence). The CDR3 covers 11 residues. V gave up 3 bases and J gave up 3 bases, with 3 bases separating them.

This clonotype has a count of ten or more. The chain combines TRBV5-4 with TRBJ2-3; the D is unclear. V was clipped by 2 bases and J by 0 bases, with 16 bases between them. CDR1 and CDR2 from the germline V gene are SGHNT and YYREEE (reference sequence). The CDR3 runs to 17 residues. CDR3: CASSLGGSRLSTDTQYF. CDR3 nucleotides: TGTGCCAGCAGCTTAGGTGGTAGCAGGTTGAGCACAGATACGCAGTATTTT.

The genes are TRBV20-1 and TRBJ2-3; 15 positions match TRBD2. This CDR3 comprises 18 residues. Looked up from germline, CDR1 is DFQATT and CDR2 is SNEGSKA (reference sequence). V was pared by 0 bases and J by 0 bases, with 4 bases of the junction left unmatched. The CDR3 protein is CSARDPGLAGGSTDTQYF. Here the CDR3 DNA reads TGCAGTGCTAGAGACCCGGGACTAGCGGGAGGTAGCACAGATACGCAGTATTTT.

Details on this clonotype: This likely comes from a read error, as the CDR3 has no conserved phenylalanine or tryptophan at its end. CDR3 DNA sequence: TGCGCCAGCAGCCAGGGAGTGGCCCAGCCCCAGCATCTT. This gives the protein CASSQGVAQPQHL. This chain connects TRBV4-3 to TRBJ1-5; D gene uncertain. V was pared by 3 bases and J by 7 bases, with 10 bases between. In germline, CDR1 is LGHNA, CDR2 YSLEER. The CDR3 covers 13 residues.

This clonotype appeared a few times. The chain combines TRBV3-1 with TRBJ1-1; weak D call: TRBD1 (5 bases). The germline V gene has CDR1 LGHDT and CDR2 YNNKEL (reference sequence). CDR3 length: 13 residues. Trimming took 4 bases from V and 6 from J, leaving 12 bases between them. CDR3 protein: CASSPRQSAEAFF. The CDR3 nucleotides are TGTGCCAGCAGCCCTCGACAGAGCGCTGAAGCTTTCTTT.

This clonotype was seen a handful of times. This CDR3 is CASSPKQGSYEQYF. The CDR3 region has the DNA TGTGCCAGCAGCCCGAAACAGGGCTCCTACGAGCAGTACTTC. This chain links TRBV7-9 with TRBJ2-7, with D perhaps matching TRBD1 (6 bases). CDR1 SEHNR and CDR2 FQNEAQ come from the germline V gene (reference sequence). V lost 5 bases, J lost 0 bases, and 11 bases lay in between. The CDR3 covers 14 residues.

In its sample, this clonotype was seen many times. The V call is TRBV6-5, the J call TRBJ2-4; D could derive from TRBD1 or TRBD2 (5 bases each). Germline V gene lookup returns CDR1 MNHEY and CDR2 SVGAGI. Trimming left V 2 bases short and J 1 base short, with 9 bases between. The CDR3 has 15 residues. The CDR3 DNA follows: TGTGCCAGCAGTTACGGGGGTTTGGCCAAAAACATTCAGTACTTC. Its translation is CASSYGGLAKNIQYF.